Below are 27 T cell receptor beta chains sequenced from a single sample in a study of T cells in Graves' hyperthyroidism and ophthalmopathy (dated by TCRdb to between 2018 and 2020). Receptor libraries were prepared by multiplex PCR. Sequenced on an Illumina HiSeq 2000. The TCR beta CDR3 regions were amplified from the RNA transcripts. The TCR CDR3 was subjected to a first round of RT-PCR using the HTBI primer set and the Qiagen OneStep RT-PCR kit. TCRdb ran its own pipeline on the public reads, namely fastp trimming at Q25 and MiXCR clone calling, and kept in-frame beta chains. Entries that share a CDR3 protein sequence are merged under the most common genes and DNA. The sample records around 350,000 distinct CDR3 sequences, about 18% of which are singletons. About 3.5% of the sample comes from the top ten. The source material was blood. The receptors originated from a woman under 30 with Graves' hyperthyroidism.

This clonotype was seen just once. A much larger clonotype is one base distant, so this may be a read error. The CDR3: CASSLLGGDYRNYGYSF. In DNA form, the CDR3 reads TGTGCCAGCAGCTTGCTGGGCGGCGATTACCGTAACTATGGCTACAGCTTC. The chain combines TRBV5-4 with TRBJ1-2, with D uncertain. The CDR3 is made up of 17 amino acids. CDR1 and CDR2 (germline): SGHNT, YYREEE (reference sequence).

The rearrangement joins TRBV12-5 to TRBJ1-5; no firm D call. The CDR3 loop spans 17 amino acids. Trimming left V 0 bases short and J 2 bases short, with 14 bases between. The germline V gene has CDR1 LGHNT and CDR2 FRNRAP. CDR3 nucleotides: TGTGCTAGTGGTTTGGTACAAGGTGCTTATGGCAATCAGCCCCAGCATTTT. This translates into CASGLVQGAYGNQPQHF.

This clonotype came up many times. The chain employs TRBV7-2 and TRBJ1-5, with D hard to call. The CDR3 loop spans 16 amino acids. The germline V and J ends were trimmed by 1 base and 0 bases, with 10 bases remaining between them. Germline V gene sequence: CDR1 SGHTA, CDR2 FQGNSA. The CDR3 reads CASSLGAVYSNQPQHF. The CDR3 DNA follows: TGTGCCAGCAGCTTAGGGGCAGTTTATAGCAATCAGCCCCAGCATTTT.

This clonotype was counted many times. In nucleotides, the CDR3 is TGTGCCAGCAGTGAAAGGGGTGGGGGAGCTTTCTTT. Translating it yields CASSERGGGAFF. The chain is built from TRBV6-1 and TRBJ1-1; TRBD1 is a possible D gene (5 bases). From germline, CDR1 is MNHNS and CDR2 SASEGT. The CDR3 contains 12 residues. V dropped 2 bases and J dropped 10 bases, with 11 bases sitting between them.

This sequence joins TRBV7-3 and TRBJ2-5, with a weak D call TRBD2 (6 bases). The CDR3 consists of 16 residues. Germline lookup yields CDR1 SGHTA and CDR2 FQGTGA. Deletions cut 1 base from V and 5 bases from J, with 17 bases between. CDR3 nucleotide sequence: TGTGCCAGCAGCTTAAGCCGGGAGAAGCTGATCGAGACCCAGTACTTC. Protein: CASSLSREKLIETQYF.

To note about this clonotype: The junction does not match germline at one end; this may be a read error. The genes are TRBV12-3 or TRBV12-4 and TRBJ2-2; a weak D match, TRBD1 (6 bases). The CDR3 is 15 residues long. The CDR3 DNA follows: TGTGCCAGCAGTTCGCCGGGACACGGCACCGGGAAGCTGTTTTTT. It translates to CASSSPGHGTGKLFF.

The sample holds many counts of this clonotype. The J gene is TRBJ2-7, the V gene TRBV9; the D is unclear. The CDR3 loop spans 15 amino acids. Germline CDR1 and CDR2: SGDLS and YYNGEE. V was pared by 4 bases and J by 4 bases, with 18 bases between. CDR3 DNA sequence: TGTGCCAGCAGCTTAGGACCGACGATTGAATACGAGCAGTACTTC. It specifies CASSLGPTIEYEQYF.

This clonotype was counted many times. CDR3 amino acids: CSLRDSSYGYTF. Written as DNA, the CDR3 is TGCAGTCTCCGGGACAGCTCCTATGGCTACACCTTC. This sequence joins TRBV29-1 and TRBJ1-2, with 7 bases lining up with TRBD1. Germline CDR1 is SQVTM and CDR2 is ANQGSEA. The CDR3 covers 12 residues.

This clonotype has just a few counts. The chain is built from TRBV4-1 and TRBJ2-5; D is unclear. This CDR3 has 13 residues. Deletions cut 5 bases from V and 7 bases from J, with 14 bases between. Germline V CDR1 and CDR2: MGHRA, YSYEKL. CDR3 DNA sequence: TGCGCCAGCAGCAAAGTTGCCGGCGGGACCCAGTACTTC. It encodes CASSKVAGGTQYF.

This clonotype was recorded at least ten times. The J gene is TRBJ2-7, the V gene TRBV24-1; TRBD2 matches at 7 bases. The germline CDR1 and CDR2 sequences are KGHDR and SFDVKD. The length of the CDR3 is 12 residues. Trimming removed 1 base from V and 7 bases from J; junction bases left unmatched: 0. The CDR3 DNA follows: TGTGCCACCAGTGATTTTAGCGGGGAGCAGTACTTC. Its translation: CATSDFSGEQYF.

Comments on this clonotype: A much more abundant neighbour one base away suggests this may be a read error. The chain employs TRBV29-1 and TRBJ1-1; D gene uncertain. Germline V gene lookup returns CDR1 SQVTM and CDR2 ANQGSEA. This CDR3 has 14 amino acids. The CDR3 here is CCVEARRRNTEAFF. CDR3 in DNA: TGCTGCGTTGAAGCGCGACGGCGGAACACTGAAGCTTTCTTT.

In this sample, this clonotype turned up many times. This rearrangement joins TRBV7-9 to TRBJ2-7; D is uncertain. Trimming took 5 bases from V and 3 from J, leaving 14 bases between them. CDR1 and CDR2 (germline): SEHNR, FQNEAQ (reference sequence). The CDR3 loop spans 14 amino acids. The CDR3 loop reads CASSPVGQSYEQYF. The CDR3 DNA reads TGTGCCAGCAGCCCAGTTGGGCAGAGCTACGAGCAGTACTTC.

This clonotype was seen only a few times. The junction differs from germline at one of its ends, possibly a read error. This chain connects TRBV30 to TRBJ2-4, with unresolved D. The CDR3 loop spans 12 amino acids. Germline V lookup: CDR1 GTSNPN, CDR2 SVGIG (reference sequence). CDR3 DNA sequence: TGTGCCTGTAGCTTAGCCAAAAACATTAAGTACTTC. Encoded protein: CACSLAKNIKYF. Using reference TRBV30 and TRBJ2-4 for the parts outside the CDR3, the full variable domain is SQTIHQWPATLVQPVGSPLSLECTVEGTSNPNLYWYRQAAGRGLQLLFYSVGIGQISSEVPQNLSASRPQDRQFILSSKKLLLSDSGFYLCACSLAKNIKYFGAGTRLSVL.

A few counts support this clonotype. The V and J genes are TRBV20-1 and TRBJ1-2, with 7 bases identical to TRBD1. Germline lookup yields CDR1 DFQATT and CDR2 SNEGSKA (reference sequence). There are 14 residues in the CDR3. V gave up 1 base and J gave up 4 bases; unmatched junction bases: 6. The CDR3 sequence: CSARGWDSAYGYTF. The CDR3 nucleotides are TGCAGTGCTAGAGGATGGGACAGTGCCTATGGCTACACCTTC.

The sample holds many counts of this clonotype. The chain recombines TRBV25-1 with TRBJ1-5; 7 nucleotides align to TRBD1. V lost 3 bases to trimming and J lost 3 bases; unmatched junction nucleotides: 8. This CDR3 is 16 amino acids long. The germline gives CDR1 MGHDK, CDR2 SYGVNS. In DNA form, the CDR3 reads TGTGCCAGCAGTGATCGACAGGGCTCGGACAATCAGCCCCAGCATTTT. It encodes CASSDRQGSDNQPQHF.

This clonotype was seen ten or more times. The CDR3 here is CASTLVRDGYTF. The CDR3 DNA follows: TGTGCCAGCACCTTGGTTAGGGATGGCTACACCTTC. This chain uses TRBV9 with TRBJ1-2; no clear D. The CDR3 contains 12 residues. Trimming shortened V by 6 bases and J by 6 bases, and 12 bases separated the two germline ends. Germline CDR1 reads SGDLS; CDR2 reads YYNGEE.

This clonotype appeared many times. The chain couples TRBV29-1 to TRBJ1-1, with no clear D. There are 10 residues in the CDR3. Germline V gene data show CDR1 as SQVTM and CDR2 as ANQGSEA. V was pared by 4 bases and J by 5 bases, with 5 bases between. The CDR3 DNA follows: TGCAGCGTTGGAGCAACTGAAGCTTTCTTT. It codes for CSVGATEAFF.

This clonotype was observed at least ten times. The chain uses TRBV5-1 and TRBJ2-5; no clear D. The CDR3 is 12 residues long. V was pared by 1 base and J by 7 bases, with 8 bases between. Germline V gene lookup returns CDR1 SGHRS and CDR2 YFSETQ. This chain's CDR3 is CASSLHLGTQYF. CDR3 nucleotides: TGCGCCAGCAGCTTGCATCTGGGGACCCAGTACTTC.

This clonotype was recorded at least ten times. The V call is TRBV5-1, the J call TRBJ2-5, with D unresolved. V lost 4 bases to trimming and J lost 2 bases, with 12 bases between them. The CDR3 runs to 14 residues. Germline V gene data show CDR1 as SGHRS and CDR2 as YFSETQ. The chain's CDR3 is CASSPFVGQETQYF. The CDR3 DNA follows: TGCGCCAGCAGCCCCTTCGTCGGTCAAGAGACCCAGTACTTC.

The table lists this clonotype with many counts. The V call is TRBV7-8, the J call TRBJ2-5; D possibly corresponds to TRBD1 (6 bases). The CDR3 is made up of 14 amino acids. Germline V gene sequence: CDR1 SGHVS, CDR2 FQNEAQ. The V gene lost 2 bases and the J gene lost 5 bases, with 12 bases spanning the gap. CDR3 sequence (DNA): TGTGCCAGCAGCTTAACCAGGGGAGTGGAGACCCAGTACTTC. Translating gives CASSLTRGVETQYF.

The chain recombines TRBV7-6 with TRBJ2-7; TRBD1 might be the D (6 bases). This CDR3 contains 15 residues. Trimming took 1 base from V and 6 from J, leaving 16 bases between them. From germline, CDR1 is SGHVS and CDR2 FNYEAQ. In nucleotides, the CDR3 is TGTGCCAGCAGCTTAGGTCGAACAGGGCGGCTCGAGCAGTACTTC. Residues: CASSLGRTGRLEQYF.

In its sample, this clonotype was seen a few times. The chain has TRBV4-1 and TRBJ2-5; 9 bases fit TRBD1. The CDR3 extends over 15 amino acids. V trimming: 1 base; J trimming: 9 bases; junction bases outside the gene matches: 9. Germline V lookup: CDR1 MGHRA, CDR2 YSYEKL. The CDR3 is CASSQVGQGRKAQYF. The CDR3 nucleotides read TGCGCCAGCAGCCAAGTTGGACAGGGGAGGAAGGCCCAGTACTTC.

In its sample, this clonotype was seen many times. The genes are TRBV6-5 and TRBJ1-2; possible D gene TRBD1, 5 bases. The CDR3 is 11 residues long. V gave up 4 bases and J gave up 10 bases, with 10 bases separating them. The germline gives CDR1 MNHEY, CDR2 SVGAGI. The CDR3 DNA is TGTGCCAGCAGTTTTGAGGGGAACTACACCTTC. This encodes CASSFEGNYTF.

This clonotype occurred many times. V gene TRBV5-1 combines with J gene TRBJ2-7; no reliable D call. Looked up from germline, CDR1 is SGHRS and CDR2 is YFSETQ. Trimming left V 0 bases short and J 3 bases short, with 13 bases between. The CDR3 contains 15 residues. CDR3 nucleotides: TGCGCCAGCAGCTTGGAAGCAGGCACGGGCTACGAGCAGTACTTC. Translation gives CASSLEAGTGYEQYF.

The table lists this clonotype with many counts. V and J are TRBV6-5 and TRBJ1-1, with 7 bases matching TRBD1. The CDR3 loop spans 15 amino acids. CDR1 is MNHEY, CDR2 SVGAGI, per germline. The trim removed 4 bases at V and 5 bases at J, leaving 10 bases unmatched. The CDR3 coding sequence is TGTGCCAGCAGTTCCCTGGGAGGGGGCGCGACTGAAGCTTTCTTT. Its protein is CASSSLGGGATEAFF.

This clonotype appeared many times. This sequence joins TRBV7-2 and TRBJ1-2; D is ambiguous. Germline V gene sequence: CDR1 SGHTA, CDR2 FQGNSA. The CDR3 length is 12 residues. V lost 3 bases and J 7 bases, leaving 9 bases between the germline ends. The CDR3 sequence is CASSFARVGYTF. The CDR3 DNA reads TGTGCCAGCAGCTTTGCTCGGGTTGGCTACACCTTC.

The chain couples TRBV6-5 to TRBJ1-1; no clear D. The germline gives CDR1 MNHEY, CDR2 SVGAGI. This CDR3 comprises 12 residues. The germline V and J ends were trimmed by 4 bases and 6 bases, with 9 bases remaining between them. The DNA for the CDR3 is TGTGCCAGCAGTTCTCATCGGGCTGAAGCTTTCTTT. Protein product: CASSSHRAEAFF.